This TCR beta chain was documented in a study of Ad26.COV2.S vaccination and SARS-CoV-2 variants. The study, taken as a whole, reports: Reports say spike-specific CD8+ and CD4+ T cell responses covered substantial breadth after vaccination.

Treatment reported: around 19 received Ad26.COV2.S at low or high dose, single or two shots; roughly five received placebo; per-sample allocation not given. Specimen acquisition occurred on day 63 following the initial vaccine or placebo injection. Concerning this clone itself: Its antigen is unidentified.

Repertoires were generated with immunoSEQ multiplex PCR, while TCRdb's copy carries only in-frame clones and drops some. The sample consists of 350,000 to 500,000 clones, 89% of them appearing once. The sequence came from a person aged 18-60 years who received the Ad26.COV2.S COVID-19 vaccine or a placebo. The starting material was peripheral blood, obtained in a trial of Ad26.COV2.S vaccine versus placebo.

The CDR3 DNA sequence: TGTGCCAGCGTTCCCACGACAGCTTATAGCAATCAGCCCCAGCATTTT. It codes for CASVPTTAYSNQPQHF. This chain links TRBV28 with TRBJ1-5; perhaps TRBD1 as D (5 bases). This CDR3 has 16 amino acids. Germline-derived CDR1 and CDR2 are MDHEN and SYDVKM. V was trimmed by 8 bases and J by 0 bases, leaving 17 bases between them.